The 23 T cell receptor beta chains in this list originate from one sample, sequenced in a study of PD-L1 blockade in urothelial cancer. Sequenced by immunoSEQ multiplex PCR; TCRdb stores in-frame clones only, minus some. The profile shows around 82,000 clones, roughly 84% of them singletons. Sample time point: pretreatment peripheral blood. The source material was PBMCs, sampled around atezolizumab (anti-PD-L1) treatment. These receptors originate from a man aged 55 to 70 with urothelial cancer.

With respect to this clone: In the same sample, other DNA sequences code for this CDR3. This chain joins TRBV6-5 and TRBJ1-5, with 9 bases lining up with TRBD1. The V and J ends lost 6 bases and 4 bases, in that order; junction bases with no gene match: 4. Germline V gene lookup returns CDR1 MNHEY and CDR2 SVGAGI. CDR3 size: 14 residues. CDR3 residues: CASSLGTGNQPQHF. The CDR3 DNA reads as TGTGCCAGCAGCCTAGGGACAGGGAATCAGCCCCAGCATTTT.

CDR3 coding DNA: TGTGCCAGCAGCGAAGACAGGATTGCAGATACGCAGTATTTT. Its protein is CASSEDRIADTQYF. This rearrangement joins TRBV7-9 to TRBJ2-3, with a weak D call TRBD1 (6 bases). Trimming removed 5 bases from V and 4 bases from J, with 13 bases in between. Per germline, CDR1 SEHNR and CDR2 FQNEAQ (reference sequence). CDR3 length: 14 residues.

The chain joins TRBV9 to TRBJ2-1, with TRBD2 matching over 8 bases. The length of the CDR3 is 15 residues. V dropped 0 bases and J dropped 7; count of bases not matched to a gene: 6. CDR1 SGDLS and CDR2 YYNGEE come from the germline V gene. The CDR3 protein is CASSVGGGTYNEQFF. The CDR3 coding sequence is TGTGCCAGCAGCGTAGGCGGGGGGACGTATAATGAGCAGTTCTTC.

CDR3 in amino acids: CASSSPGGRGNEQFF. The CDR3 DNA reads TGTGCCAGCAGTTCGCCCGGCGGGAGAGGGAATGAGCAGTTCTTC. V usage is TRBV28 and J usage is TRBJ2-1; TRBD2 matches 7 bases. The CDR3 length is 15 residues. Losses at the gene ends were 4 bases for V and 7 bases for J; bases not matched to a gene: 10. Germline V gives CDR1 MDHEN, CDR2 SYDVKM.

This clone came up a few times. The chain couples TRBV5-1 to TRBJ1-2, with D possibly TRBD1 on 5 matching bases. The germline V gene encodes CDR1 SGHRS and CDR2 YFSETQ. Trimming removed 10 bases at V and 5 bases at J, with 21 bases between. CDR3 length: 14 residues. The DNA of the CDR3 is TGCGCCTCCCCTTTGGGCGACAGCCGGTATGGCTACACCTTC. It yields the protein CASPLGDSRYGYTF.

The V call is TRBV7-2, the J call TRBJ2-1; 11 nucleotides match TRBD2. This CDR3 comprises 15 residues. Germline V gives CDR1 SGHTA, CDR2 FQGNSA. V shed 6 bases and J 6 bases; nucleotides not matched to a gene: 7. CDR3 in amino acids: CASRKLAGVGNEQFF. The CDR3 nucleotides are TGTGCCAGCAGAAAACTAGCGGGAGTGGGCAATGAGCAGTTCTTC.

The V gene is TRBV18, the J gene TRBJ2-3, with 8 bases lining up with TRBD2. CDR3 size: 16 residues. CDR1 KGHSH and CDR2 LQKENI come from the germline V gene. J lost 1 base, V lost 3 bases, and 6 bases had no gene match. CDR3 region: CASSPVPSGRTDTQYF. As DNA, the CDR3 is TGTGCCAGCTCACCGGTCCCTAGCGGGCGCACAGATACGCAGTATTTT.

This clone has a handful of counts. The CDR3 bases are TGTGCCAGCAGCCCCCGGGAGGGGATTCAGCCCCAGCATTTT. It encodes CASSPREGIQPQHF. This chain connects TRBV5-5 to TRBJ1-5, with a tentative D call TRBD1 (5 bases). The CDR3 sequence is 14 residues long. Looked up from germline, CDR1 is SGHKS and CDR2 is YYEKEE (reference sequence). Trimming pared 4 bases from V and 6 bases from J, leaving 14 bases between.

CDR3 sequence: CASSYGTGRTGELFF. The CDR3 nucleotides are TGTGCCAGCAGTTACGGGACAGGGAGGACCGGGGAGCTGTTTTTT. V gene TRBV6-6 combines with J gene TRBJ2-2; TRBD1 matches at 9 bases. Trimming took 2 bases from V and 5 from J; bases not matched to a gene: 3. The CDR3 runs to 15 residues. In germline, CDR1 is MNHNY, CDR2 SVGAGI (reference sequence).

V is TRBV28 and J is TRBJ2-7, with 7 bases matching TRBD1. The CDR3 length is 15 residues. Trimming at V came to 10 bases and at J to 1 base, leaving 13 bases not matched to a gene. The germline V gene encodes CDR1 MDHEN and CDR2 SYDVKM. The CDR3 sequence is CATLEGRGFSYEQYF. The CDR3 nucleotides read TGTGCCACCCTAGAGGGCAGGGGGTTTTCCTACGAGCAGTACTTC.

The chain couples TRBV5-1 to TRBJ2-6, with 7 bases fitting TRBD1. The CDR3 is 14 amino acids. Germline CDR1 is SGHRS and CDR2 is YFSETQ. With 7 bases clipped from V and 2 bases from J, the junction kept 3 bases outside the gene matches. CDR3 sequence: CASRTGAGANVLTF. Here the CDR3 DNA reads TGCGCCAGCCGCACAGGGGCTGGGGCCAACGTCCTGACTTTC. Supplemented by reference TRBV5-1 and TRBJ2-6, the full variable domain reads KAGVTQTPRYLIKTRGQQVTLSCSPISGHRSVSWYQQTPGQGLQFLFEYFSETQRNKGNFPGRFSGRQFSNSRSEMNVSTLELGDSALYLCASRTGAGANVLTFGAGSRLTVL.

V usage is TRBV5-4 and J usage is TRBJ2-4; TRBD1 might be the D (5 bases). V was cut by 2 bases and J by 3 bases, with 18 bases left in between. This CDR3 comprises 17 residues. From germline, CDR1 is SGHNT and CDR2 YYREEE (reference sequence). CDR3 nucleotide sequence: TGTGCCAGCAGCTTCTGGGGCGCGACACCGGGCAAAAACATTCAGTACTTC. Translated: CASSFWGATPGKNIQYF.

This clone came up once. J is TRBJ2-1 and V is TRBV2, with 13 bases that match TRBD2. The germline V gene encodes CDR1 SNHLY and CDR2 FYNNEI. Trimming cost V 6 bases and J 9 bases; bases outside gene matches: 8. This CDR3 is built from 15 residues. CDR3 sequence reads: CASRYGLAGVSEQFF. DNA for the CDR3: TGTGCCAGCAGGTACGGACTAGCGGGAGTATCTGAGCAGTTCTTC.

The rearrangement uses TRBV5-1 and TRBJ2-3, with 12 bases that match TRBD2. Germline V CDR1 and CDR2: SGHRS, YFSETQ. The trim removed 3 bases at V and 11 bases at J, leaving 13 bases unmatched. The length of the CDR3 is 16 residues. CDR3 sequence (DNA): TGCGCCAGCAGCTCCGGGACTAGCGGGTGGGCAAGGGGGCAGTATTTT. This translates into CASSSGTSGWARGQYF.

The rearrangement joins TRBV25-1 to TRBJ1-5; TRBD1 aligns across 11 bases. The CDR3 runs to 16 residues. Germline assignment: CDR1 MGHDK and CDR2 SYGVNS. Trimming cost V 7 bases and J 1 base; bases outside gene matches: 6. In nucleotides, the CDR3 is TGTGCCAGCACCCCCGGGACAGGGGGGAGCAATCAGCCCCAGCATTTT. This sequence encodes CASTPGTGGSNQPQHF.

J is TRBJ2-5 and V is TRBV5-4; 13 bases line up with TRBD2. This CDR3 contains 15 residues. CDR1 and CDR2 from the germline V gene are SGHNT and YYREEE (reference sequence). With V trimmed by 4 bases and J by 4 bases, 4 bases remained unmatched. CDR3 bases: TGTGCCAGCAGCAGCGGACTAGCGGGAGCAGAGACCCAGTACTTC. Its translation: CASSSGLAGAETQYF.

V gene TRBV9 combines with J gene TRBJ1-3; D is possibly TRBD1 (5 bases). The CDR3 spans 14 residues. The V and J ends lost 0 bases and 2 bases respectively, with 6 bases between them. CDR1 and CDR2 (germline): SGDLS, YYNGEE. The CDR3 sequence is CASSVETAGNTIYF. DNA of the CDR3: TGTGCCAGCAGCGTAGAGACAGCTGGAAACACCATATATTTT.

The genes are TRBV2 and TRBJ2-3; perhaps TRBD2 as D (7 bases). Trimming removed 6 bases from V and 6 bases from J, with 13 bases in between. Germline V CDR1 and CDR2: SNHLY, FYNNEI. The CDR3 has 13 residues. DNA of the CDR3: TGTGCCAGCAGGAAAAGGGGGGGGGATACGCAGTATTTT. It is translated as CASRKRGGDTQYF.

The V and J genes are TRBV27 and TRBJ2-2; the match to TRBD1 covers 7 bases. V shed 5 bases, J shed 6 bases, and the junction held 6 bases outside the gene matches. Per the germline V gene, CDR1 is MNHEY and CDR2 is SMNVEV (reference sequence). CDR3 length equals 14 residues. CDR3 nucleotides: TGTGCCAGCAGTCGGACAGGTGGTGCCGGGGAGCTGTTTTTT. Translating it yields CASSRTGGAGELFF.

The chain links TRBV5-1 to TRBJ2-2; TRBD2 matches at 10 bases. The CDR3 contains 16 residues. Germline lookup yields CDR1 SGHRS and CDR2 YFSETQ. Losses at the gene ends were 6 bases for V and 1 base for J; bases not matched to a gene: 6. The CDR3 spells CASTHRLAGNTGELFF. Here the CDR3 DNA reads TGCGCCAGCACCCATAGACTAGCGGGGAACACCGGGGAGCTGTTTTTT.

Here the CDR3 reads CAWSRGNNQPQHF. For the CDR3, the DNA is TGTGCCTGGAGTAGAGGGAACAATCAGCCCCAGCATTTT. This chain links TRBV30 with TRBJ1-5, with D unresolved. CDR1 and CDR2 from the germline V gene are GTSNPN and SVGIG (reference sequence). CDR3 length: 13 residues. V was clipped by 2 bases and J by 3 bases, with 8 bases between them.

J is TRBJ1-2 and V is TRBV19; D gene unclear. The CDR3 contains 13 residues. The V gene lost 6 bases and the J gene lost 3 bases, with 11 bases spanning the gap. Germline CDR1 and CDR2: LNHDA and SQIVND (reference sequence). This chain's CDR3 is CASRYLRDYGYTF. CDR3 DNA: TGTGCCAGTAGATACCTCCGGGACTATGGCTACACCTTC.

The CDR3 is CASSYGQLNTEAFF. CDR3 bases: TGTGCCAGCAGCTACGGACAGCTAAACACTGAAGCTTTCTTT. This chain uses TRBV28 with TRBJ1-1, with D perhaps TRBD1 (6 bases). The CDR3 contains 14 residues. Germline CDR1 and CDR2: MDHEN and SYDVKM. The V end lost 6 bases, the J end lost 2 bases, and 13 bases lay between the germline ends.